A single sample gave rise to the 11 T cell receptor beta chains below, sequenced in a study of T cell responses to AZD1222 COVID-19 vaccine. The method was immunoSEQ multiplex PCR; TCRdb's version includes in-frame clones alone and lacks a portion of them. Of 130,000 or so clones detected, 80% to 90% appear once; the ten largest clones hold approximately 3.1%. Specimen: peripheral blood, collected on day 0 of AZD1222 vaccination. Receptors originate from an adult in good health.

The chain employs TRBV3-1 (or the pseudogene TRBV3-2) and TRBJ2-1, with D possibly matching TRBD1 (6 bases). The CDR3 runs to 20 residues. Looked up from germline, CDR1 is LGHDT and CDR2 is YNNKEL (reference sequence). Trimming left V 3 bases short and J 4 bases short, with 28 bases between. The CDR3 protein is CASSHRRLTRGQGPYNEQFF. The CDR3 region has the DNA TGTGCCAGCAGCCATCGACGATTGACCAGGGGCCAGGGCCCGTACAATGAGCAGTTCTTC.

The chain has TRBV14 and TRBJ1-1; D gene ambiguous. Looked up from germline, CDR1 is SGHDN and CDR2 is FVKESK. The V end lost 3 bases, the J end lost 0 bases, and 5 bases lay between the germline ends. The CDR3 length is 13 residues. CDR3 coding DNA: TGTGCCAGCAGCCAGTACATGAACACTGAAGCTTTCTTT. Protein product: CASSQYMNTEAFF.

This clone has just one count. This chain connects TRBV5-1 to TRBJ2-5; D uncertain. CDR1 and CDR2 from the germline V gene are SGHRS and YFSETQ. The V end was cut by 2 bases, the J end by 2 bases, with 19 bases between. This CDR3 is 17 amino acids long. Here the CDR3 DNA reads TGCGCCAGCAGCTTTGGGTGGAGAGCTACCCTACAAGAGACCCAGTACTTC. Protein product: CASSFGWRATLQETQYF.

The chain joins TRBV11-2 to TRBJ2-5; D is undetermined. The germline V and J ends were trimmed by 5 bases and 5 bases, with 15 bases remaining between them. CDR1 SGHAT and CDR2 FQNNGV come from the germline V gene. The CDR3 runs 14 residues. The CDR3 sequence is CASSPRIRFETQYF. The CDR3 nucleotides read TGTGCCAGCAGCCCAAGGATAAGGTTCGAGACCCAGTACTTC.

The chain carries TRBV7-3 and TRBJ2-7; possibly TRBD2 for D (6 bases). The CDR3 has 15 amino acids. The germline CDR1 and CDR2 sequences are SGHTA and FQGTGA. With 6 bases removed from V and 3 bases from J, the gap between germline ends came to 18 bases. The DNA for the CDR3 is TGTGCCAGCAGTGAGCGGGCGGAGGGAAGCTACGAGCAGTACTTC. Protein product: CASSERAEGSYEQYF.

The chain uses TRBV5-1 and TRBJ2-7; D not certain. The CDR3 is 15 amino acids. Germline V lookup: CDR1 SGHRS, CDR2 YFSETQ. Trimming removed 0 bases from V and 1 base from J, with 11 bases in between. CDR3: CASSLASGGSYEQYF. The CDR3 DNA reads as TGCGCCAGCAGCTTGGCCTCCGGCGGTTCCTACGAGCAGTACTTC. The full variable domain, with the rest looked up from reference TRBV5-1 and TRBJ2-7, is KAGVTQTPRYLIKTRGQQVTLSCSPISGHRSVSWYQQTPGQGLQFLFEYFSETQRNKGNFPGRFSGRQFSNSRSEMNVSTLELGDSALYLCASSLASGGSYEQYFGPGTRLTVT.

The rearrangement uses TRBV19 and TRBJ1-3, with a weak D call TRBD1 (6 bases). The CDR3 sequence is 16 residues long. In germline, CDR1 is LNHDA, CDR2 SQIVND (reference sequence). V was shortened by 10 bases and J by 2 bases, with 21 bases between the two germline ends. CDR3 DNA sequence: TGTGCCACAGGGAGACGGGGATCAGGGGCTGGAAACACCATATATTTT. This translates into CATGRRGSGAGNTIYF.

In DNA form, the CDR3 reads TGTGCCAGCAGTGCTAGTCTATTGGCCGGGGAGCTGTTTTTT. Residues: CASSASLLAGELFF. The rearrangement joins TRBV6-4 to TRBJ2-2; D is ambiguous. The CDR3 sequence is 14 residues long. The V end was cut by 4 bases, the J end by 6 bases, with 12 bases between. From germline, CDR1 is MRHNA and CDR2 SNTAGT.

V and J are TRBV3-1 (or the pseudogene TRBV3-2) and TRBJ1-1; 7 bases are shared with TRBD1. This CDR3 has 17 residues. The J segment lost 6 bases and the V segment lost 2 bases, leaving 15 bases of the junction unmatched. CDR1 LGHDT and CDR2 YNNKEL come from the germline V gene (reference sequence). Written as DNA, the CDR3 is TGTGCCAGCAGCCAAAGTTGCAGGGGGAATATGACCGCTGAAGCTTTCTTT. This codes for CASSQSCRGNMTAEAFF.

CDR3 DNA: TGTGCCAGCAGCTTGCGGGACAGGAGTAATTCACCCCTCCACTTT. It is translated as CASSLRDRSNSPLHF. This chain links TRBV7-3 with TRBJ1-6, with 8 bases fitting TRBD1. The V gene end was trimmed by 3 bases and the J gene end by 6 bases; junction bases not matched to a gene: 4. The CDR3 contains 15 residues. Per the germline V gene, CDR1 is SGHTA and CDR2 is FQGTGA.

This rearrangement joins TRBV21-1 to TRBJ2-1; the table's D call, TRBD1, was not checked against the DNA. TRBV21-1 is described as a pseudogene. There are 15 residues in the CDR3. The CDR3 region is CASSKGVGQYNEQFF. As DNA, the CDR3 is TGTGCCAGCAGCAAAGGGGTTGGGCAGTACAATGAGCAGTTCTTC.